This T cell receptor (beta chain) comes out of a study of CD8+ T cells in alopecia areata. Study outcomes and limitations: Expanded CD8+ clones among the top 100, as well as scalp clonality, were significantly decreased by tofacitinib. Compared with normal scalp, lesional scalp had higher clonality and more expanded CD8+ clones.

Treatment here: oral pan-JAK inhibitor, 5-10 mg twice daily. The trim removed 1 base at V and 0 bases at J, leaving 4 bases unmatched. Germline V lookup: CDR1 SNHLY, CDR2 FYNNEI. This CDR3 comprises 16 residues. Following RNA extraction, reverse transcription yielded cDNA that acted as the sequencing template. Assay: immunoSEQ multiplex PCR; the TCRdb copy retains only in-frame clones and omits some. The sample has approximately 100,000 clones; 85% to 90% are singletons. Comment on this clone: The antigen remains undetermined.

Sequencing used CD8+ T cells sorted from blood, obtained around week 30, from a patient treated with tofacitinib. This chain joins TRBV2 and TRBJ2-7; TRBD1 agrees at 9 bases. The origin of this receptor is a human donor with alopecia areata. The CDR3 sequence: CASSEDGTGTSYEQYF. As DNA, the CDR3 is TGTGCCAGCAGTGAAGATGGGACAGGGACCTCCTACGAGCAGTACTTC.